This TCR beta chain was recorded in a study of post-analysis software for immune sequencing data. Study-wide results and caveats: Significantly decreased normalized Chao1 diversity was recorded for multiple sclerosis patients relative to controls. Roughly five TRBV segments, including TRBV5-6, TRBV5-1 and TRBV20-1, were more frequent in patients than controls.

Concerning this clonotype: Its antigen is undetermined.

Carried by the TCR beta cDNA libraries were unique molecular identifiers. TCRdb re-analysed the PCR reads in MiXCR, keeping a single row per CDR3 protein. Among about 770,000 distinct CDR3 sequences listed, about 43% were seen once. V was clipped by 3 bases and J by 6 bases, with 14 bases between them. CDR3 length: 14 residues. Germline V gene data show CDR1 as MDHEN and CDR2 as SYDVKM. This TCR was sampled from a girl aged 5 to 17 with multiple sclerosis. This sequence joins TRBV28 and TRBJ1-2; D ambiguous. Sequencing used blood. As DNA, the CDR3 is TGTGCCAGCAGTTTGTCGGGCCCGGCCCATGGCTACACCTTC. Protein: CASSLSGPAHGYTF.